This T cell receptor (beta chain) came from a study of identical twins. CDR1 MGHRA and CDR2 YSYEKL come from the germline V gene. The V end lost 5 bases, the J end lost 0 bases, and 10 bases lay between the germline ends. The CDR3 sequence is 14 residues long. TCRdb reprocessed the 5' RACE reads via MiXCR and lists one record per CDR3 protein. The table includes 700,000 to 950,000 distinct CDR3 sequences, 12% detected once. Only healthy Caucasians were enrolled as donors. This clonotype was observed many times. A further study also used this sample, focusing on yellow fever vaccine responses in identical twins.

The sequence was obtained from a woman younger than 35 in good health. The sample taken for sequencing was PBMCs. The genes are TRBV4-1 and TRBJ1-1; D may be TRBD1 (5 bases). The CDR3: CASSGGTMNTEAFF. CDR3 DNA sequence: TGCGCCAGCAGCGGGGGTACCATGAACACTGAAGCTTTCTTT.